Sequencing of this T cell receptor (beta chain) was carried out in a study of blood T cell repertoires in COVID-19. Per the study methods: From reference gene primer amplification, estimates of nucleated cell counts were derived. Clones were read by immunoSEQ multiplex PCR, and TCRdb kept only the in-frame ones, dropping some. V and J calls plus clone size are reproduced from that table; the DNA served to infer D and trimming. In the table there are approximately 60,000 clones, around 80% of which are singletons. This clone turned up a few times. The clonotype originates from a man in his 60s with acute or convalescent COVID-19. What was sequenced was peripheral blood.

The CDR3 sequence is CASSRSVAGVKGDEQFF. The CDR3 bases are TGTGCCAGCTCCCGATCTGTAGCGGGAGTAAAAGGCGATGAGCAGTTCTTC. The V call is TRBV18, the J call TRBJ2-1; 9 nucleotides agree with TRBD2. This CDR3 comprises 17 residues. Unmatched junction bases numbered 17, after V lost 6 bases and J lost 8 bases. Germline-derived CDR1 and CDR2 are KGHSH and LQKENI.